Each of the 9 T cell receptor beta chains below was sequenced from the same sample in a study of OX40 agonist ivuxolimab in advanced cancers. The data were produced by immunoSEQ multiplex PCR, yet TCRdb's version contains in-frame clones alone and is incomplete. The repertoire has approximately 54,000 clones, approximately 83% of them found once; the top ten carry 3% to 3.5%. Material: CD4+ or CD8+ T cells sorted from blood, obtained in a trial of the OX40 agonist ivuxolimab. The receptors derive from an adult with an advanced solid tumor such as melanoma, head and neck, liver or kidney cancer.

The J gene is TRBJ1-1, the V gene TRBV11-3; D remains ambiguous. V lost 0 bases and J 3 bases, leaving 11 bases between the germline ends. Germline V lookup: CDR1 SGHNT, CDR2 YENEEA. This CDR3 is 15 amino acids long. CDR3: CASSLEVASHTEAFF. The DNA for the CDR3 is TGTGCCAGCAGCTTAGAAGTCGCGAGCCACACTGAAGCTTTCTTT.

Concerning this clone: Other DNA sequences in the same sample also yield this CDR3. The chain couples TRBV27 to TRBJ2-1, with a tentative D call TRBD1 (7 bases). This CDR3 comprises 12 residues. Trimming removed 6 bases from V and 10 bases from J, with 13 bases in between. Germline V gives CDR1 MNHEY, CDR2 SMNVEV (reference sequence). CDR3 coding DNA: TGTGCCAGCAGCCAGGGGGGCGGCGAGCAGTTCTTC. Protein: CASSQGGGEQFF.

This chain connects TRBV4-3 to TRBJ2-2, with D uncertain. The CDR3 consists of 15 residues. Germline loops: CDR1 LGHNA, CDR2 YSLEER. The germline V and J ends were trimmed by 0 bases and 6 bases, with 11 bases remaining between them. CDR3 protein: CASSQDEGDSGELFF. The CDR3 DNA follows: TGCGCCAGCAGCCAAGATGAAGGAGATTCCGGGGAGCTGTTTTTT.

This rearrangement joins TRBV6-6 to TRBJ1-2; weak D call: TRBD1 (5 bases). Trimming took off 6 bases at V and 5 bases at J, with 16 bases between the two ends. The CDR3 totals 14 residues. CDR1 and CDR2 from the germline V gene are MNHNY and SVGAGI (reference sequence). The CDR3 DNA follows: TGTGCCAGCAGACGACAACGACGGGGGTATGGCTACACCTTC. It translates to CASRRQRRGYGYTF.

The chain couples TRBV18 to TRBJ2-3; 7 nucleotides line up with TRBD2. From germline, CDR1 is KGHSH and CDR2 LQKENI. V lost 4 bases to trimming and J lost 0 bases; unmatched junction nucleotides: 10. This CDR3 is built from 17 residues. The CDR3 bases are TGTGCCAGCTCACGCGACCTAATAGCGGGTAGCACAGATACGCAGTATTTT. This encodes CASSRDLIAGSTDTQYF.

CDR3 loop: CASSLFSGSGGNNEQFF. CDR3 bases: TGTGCCAGCAGCCTTTTTTCGGGTAGCGGGGGTAACAATGAGCAGTTCTTC. This chain uses TRBV4-2 with TRBJ2-1; 9 positions agree with TRBD2. J gave up 5 bases and V 4 bases, and 12 bases lay outside the gene matches. The V gene's germline CDR1 is LGHNA and CDR2 YNFKEQ. The CDR3 extends over 17 amino acids.

The chain couples TRBV7-2 to TRBJ2-1; 7 bases line up with TRBD1. Germline V gives CDR1 SGHTA, CDR2 FQGNSA. This CDR3 contains 15 residues. J lost 7 bases, V lost 5 bases, and 11 bases had no gene match. CDR3 protein: CASSLDRAIPNEQFF. The CDR3 DNA follows: TGTGCCAGCAGCCTTGACAGGGCAATCCCGAATGAGCAGTTCTTC.

The rearrangement uses TRBV6-5 and TRBJ2-3; TRBD2 aligns across 10 bases. The CDR3 consists of 15 residues. Losses at the gene ends were 5 bases for V and 1 base for J; bases not matched to a gene: 3. Germline CDR1 MNHEY, CDR2 SVGAGI. As DNA, the CDR3 is TGTGCCAGCAGTCTAGCGGGGGTGGGCACAGATACGCAGTATTTT. It encodes CASSLAGVGTDTQYF.

The CDR3 protein is CATSREGPLGKLFF. CDR3 nucleotides: TGTGCCACCAGCAGAGAAGGGCCTTTGGGAAAACTGTTTTTT. V gene TRBV15 combines with J gene TRBJ1-4; D is unclear. Trimming pared 0 bases from V and 10 bases from J, leaving 12 bases between. Germline-derived CDR1 and CDR2 are LNHNV and YYDKDF (reference sequence). There are 14 residues in the CDR3.